The 26 T cell receptor beta chains below were found in one sample sequenced in a study of human T cells and chemical hapten exposure. Sample time point: patch test 2, 6 weeks after DPC sensitization. Treatment indicated: therapeutic diphenylcyclopropenone sensitization with weekly scalp DPC. One entry per CDR3 protein, called by TCRdb with MiXCR from the RACE reads. The sample has some 350,000 distinct CDR3 sequences; about 6.9% are singletons. The starting material was whole blood, obtained in connection with sensitization to the hapten diphenylcyclopropenone (DPC). The receptors here all came from a woman younger than 35 with alopecia areata. Some clones in this sample may be carry-over from other donors' samples.

This clonotype was counted only a few times. The chain joins TRBV19 to TRBJ1-2; TRBD1 agrees at 8 bases. Germline CDR1 LNHDA, CDR2 SQIVND (reference sequence). The CDR3 has 13 amino acids. The ends lost 8 bases at V and 3 bases at J; junction bases unmatched: 5. The CDR3 region is CASGPGGDYGYTF. In nucleotides, the CDR3 is TGTGCCAGTGGGCCAGGGGGCGACTATGGCTACACCTTC.

This clonotype has a count of ten or more. The chain combines TRBV20-1 with TRBJ1-1; no reliable D call. V dropped 0 bases and J dropped 7 bases, with 12 bases sitting between them. This CDR3 contains 13 residues. The germline V gene encodes CDR1 DFQATT and CDR2 SNEGSKA (reference sequence). This chain's CDR3 is CSARDLLTYEAFF. The CDR3 DNA reads TGCAGTGCTAGAGATCTCTTGACCTATGAAGCTTTCTTT.

This clonotype was recorded at least ten times. The V gene is TRBV20-1, the J gene TRBJ1-4; D might be TRBD1 (5 bases). CDR1 is DFQATT and CDR2 is SNEGSKA in the germline V gene (reference sequence). The CDR3 length is 13 residues. V was clipped by 3 bases and J by 2 bases, with 7 bases between them. DNA for the CDR3: TGCAGTGCTAGGCGACAGACTAATGAAAAACTGTTTTTT. Translation gives CSARRQTNEKLFF.

The rearrangement uses TRBV20-1 and TRBJ2-4; D might be TRBD1 or TRBD2, each matching 5 bases. CDR1 is DFQATT, CDR2 SNEGSKA, per germline (reference sequence). This CDR3 is built from 15 residues. The V and J ends lost 7 bases and 0 bases respectively, with 16 bases between them. CDR3 amino acids: CSVRESTGAKNIQYF. In DNA form, the CDR3 reads TGCAGTGTCAGGGAGTCCACTGGAGCCAAAAACATTCAGTACTTC.

The chain has TRBV2 and TRBJ2-5, with 7 bases aligning to TRBD2. CDR3 length: 13 amino acids. Germline V gene data show CDR1 as SNHLY and CDR2 as FYNNEI. V lost 8 bases, J lost 3 bases, and 6 bases stayed unmatched. The CDR3 sequence is CASGRVRKETQYF. The DNA for the CDR3 is TGTGCCAGCGGGAGGGTGAGGAAAGAGACCCAGTACTTC.

The rearrangement links TRBV4-3 to TRBJ2-1; 10 nucleotides align to TRBD2. Unmatched junction bases numbered 8, after V lost 3 bases and J lost 3 bases. Germline V lookup: CDR1 LGHNA, CDR2 YSLEER. This CDR3 spans 17 amino acids. CDR3 sequence: CASSQRPSGGIYNEQFF. Written as DNA, the CDR3 is TGCGCCAGCAGCCAGAGACCTAGCGGGGGAATCTACAATGAGCAGTTCTTC.

This clonotype was found many times. The chain recombines TRBV6-5 with TRBJ1-3; 8 nucleotides line up with TRBD1. The trim removed 8 bases at V and 0 bases at J, leaving 6 bases unmatched. Germline CDR1 and CDR2: MNHEY and SVGAGI. The CDR3 extends over 15 amino acids. The CDR3 DNA is TGTGCCAGCCTCAGGGGGCTCGACTCTGGAAACACCATATATTTT. It is translated as CASLRGLDSGNTIYF.

This clonotype has ten or more counts. The rearrangement joins TRBV6-1 to TRBJ1-6, with D possibly matching TRBD1 (5 bases). V was trimmed by 3 bases and J by 7 bases, leaving 16 bases between them. The CDR3 length is 16 residues. CDR1 is MNHNS and CDR2 is SASEGT in the germline V gene. CDR3 loop: CASSDLGQGENSPLHF. CDR3 coding DNA: TGTGCCAGCAGTGACCTTGGGCAGGGAGAAAATTCACCCCTCCACTTT.

This clonotype was counted at least ten times. The chain couples TRBV6-2 or TRBV6-3 to TRBJ2-7; the D gene is possibly TRBD2 (6 bases). The ends were cut back, 6 bases at V and 3 bases at J, with 12 bases in the middle. CDR1 MNHEY and CDR2 SVGEGT come from the germline V gene. The CDR3 is 13 residues long. The CDR3 sequence is CASSRDSNYEQYF. The CDR3 nucleotides are TGTGCCAGCAGCCGGGACTCAAACTACGAGCAGTACTTC.

The gene calls are TRBV20-1 and TRBJ1-1; D is unclear. Germline-derived CDR1 and CDR2 are DFQATT and SNEGSKA (reference sequence). V was trimmed by 5 bases and J by 2 bases, leaving 6 bases between them. The CDR3 spans 11 residues. CDR3 DNA sequence: TGCAGTGCTCGTCACAACACTGAAGCTTTCTTT. This encodes CSARHNTEAFF.

At least ten counts were recorded for this clonotype. This chain joins TRBV20-1 and TRBJ2-4; possibly TRBD1 for D (6 bases). With 0 bases removed from V and 6 bases from J, the gap between germline ends came to 15 bases. The CDR3 is 15 amino acids. The germline CDR1 and CDR2 sequences are DFQATT and SNEGSKA (reference sequence). The CDR3 loop reads CSARDPGQTLNIQYF. CDR3 in DNA: TGCAGTGCTAGAGATCCTGGACAGACCTTAAACATTCAGTACTTC.

The chain links TRBV20-1 to TRBJ2-1; 8 bases align to TRBD2. CDR3 length: 15 amino acids. Germline V gives CDR1 DFQATT, CDR2 SNEGSKA (reference sequence). J gave up 5 bases and V 0 bases, and 6 bases lay outside the gene matches. CDR3 region: CSARDAGGEDNEQFF. CDR3 nucleotides: TGCAGTGCTAGAGATGCGGGGGGAGAAGACAATGAGCAGTTCTTC.

CDR3 sequence: CASSVVGELQETQYF. DNA for the CDR3: TGTGCCAGCAGCGTTGTCGGGGAGTTACAAGAGACCCAGTACTTC. The V gene is TRBV9, the J gene TRBJ2-5; perhaps TRBD2 as D (5 bases). Between the trimmed V and J ends, which lost 2 bases and 2 bases, there was a span of 13 bases. The CDR3 spans 15 residues. The germline gives CDR1 SGDLS, CDR2 YYNGEE.

DNA for the CDR3: TGTGCCAGCAGCCCGAGCGGCGGGGGAGGACGGGAGACCCAGTACTTC. This encodes CASSPSGGGGRETQYF. The genes are TRBV13 and TRBJ2-5; the match to TRBD2 covers 7 bases. CDR1 PRHDT and CDR2 FYEKMQ come from the germline V gene (reference sequence). This CDR3 has 16 residues. J gave up 5 bases and V 5 bases, and 14 bases lay outside the gene matches. Full variable domain (outside the CDR3, taken from reference TRBV13 and TRBJ2-5): AAGVIQSPRHLIKEKRETATLKCYPIPRHDTVYWYQQGPGQDPQFLISFYEKMQSDKGSIPDRFSAQQFSDYHSELNMSSLELGDSALYFCASSPSGGGGRETQYFGPGTRLLVL.

The chain combines TRBV2 with TRBJ2-3; D gene unclear. V lost 0 bases, J lost 0 bases, and 7 bases lay in between. The CDR3 runs 15 residues. Germline lookup yields CDR1 SNHLY and CDR2 FYNNEI. The CDR3 sequence is CASSEAIWSTDTQYF. The CDR3 region has the DNA TGTGCCAGCAGTGAAGCGATCTGGAGCACAGATACGCAGTATTTT.

This clonotype was seen a few times. The genes are TRBV2 and TRBJ2-3; 9 bases are a match to TRBD2. Germline values: CDR1 SNHLY, CDR2 FYNNEI. This CDR3 region has 16 residues. With 7 bases clipped from V and 5 bases from J, the junction kept 13 bases outside the gene matches. The CDR3 bases are TGTGCCAGCAAATCTTCGAGATTAGCGGGGGAAGATACGCAGTATTTT. Translating gives CASKSSRLAGEDTQYF.

This clonotype came up a few times. The chain is built from TRBV24-1 and TRBJ1-2; TRBD1 matches at 10 bases. The V segment lost 3 bases and the J segment 3 bases; nucleotides outside the gene matches: 3. Per germline, CDR1 KGHDR and CDR2 SFDVKD. The CDR3 is 15 amino acids. The DNA of the CDR3 is TGTGCCACCAGTGATGGGACAGGGGAGTACTATGGCTACACCTTC. This encodes CATSDGTGEYYGYTF.

This chain uses TRBV10-3 with TRBJ1-1; no definite D call. Germline CDR1 reads ENHRY; CDR2 reads SYGVKD. This CDR3 region has 13 residues. V was trimmed by 2 bases and J by 6 bases, leaving 10 bases between them. The CDR3 DNA sequence: TGTGCCATCAGTGAGAGGCTCGGGGCTGAAGCTTTCTTT. This gives the protein CAISERLGAEAFF.

CDR3 sequence reads: CASRSGGTPNEQFF. CDR3 in DNA: TGTGCCAGTCGTAGCGGGGGGACCCCCAATGAGCAGTTCTTC. V is TRBV2 and J is TRBJ2-1; 10 bases are shared with TRBD2. CDR1 and CDR2 (germline): SNHLY, FYNNEI. CDR3 length: 14 residues. The V and J ends lost 9 bases and 6 bases, in that order; junction bases with no gene match: 8.

With regard to this clonotype: At one of its ends the junction is not consistent with the germline gene, which may arise from a read error. This chain joins TRBV7-8 and TRBJ2-5; 9 positions agree with TRBD2. Germline V gives CDR1 SGHVS, CDR2 FQNEAQ. There are 14 residues in the CDR3. CDR3: CATSGGKYQETQYF. The CDR3 DNA reads TGTGCCACCAGCGGGGGGAAGTACCAAGAGACCCAGTACTTC.

This clonotype has a handful of counts. The conserved phenylalanine or tryptophan is not found at the CDR3 terminus, so this likely reflects a read error. The limits of the CDR3 on the DNA are not certain, so only TCRdb's listed CDR3 is given. The rearrangement joins TRBV4-1 to TRBJ1-4; the table calls TRBD1, which could not be checked here. Germline CDR1 and CDR2: MGHRA and YSYEKL. The CDR3 region is 11 residues in length, termini included. This chain's CDR3 is CASSQGRRNPI.

Ten or more counts support this clonotype. The V gene is TRBV6-6, the J gene TRBJ1-5; no firm D call. CDR3 length: 15 amino acids. Germline CDR1 MNHNY, CDR2 SVGAGI (reference sequence). V lost 7 bases and J lost 2, with 15 bases in between. CDR3: CASTPHWGGNQPQHF. The CDR3 bases are TGTGCCAGCACCCCCCATTGGGGTGGCAATCAGCCCCAGCATTTT.

This clonotype was found many times. The V gene is TRBV29-1, the J gene TRBJ1-1; 9 bases are a match to TRBD1. V shed 5 bases, J shed 6 bases, and the junction held 7 bases outside the gene matches. The CDR3 has 13 amino acids. The V gene's germline CDR1 is SQVTM and CDR2 ANQGSEA. The CDR3: CSVRTGEVAEAFF. CDR3 nucleotides: TGCAGCGTTAGGACAGGGGAGGTGGCTGAAGCTTTCTTT. Drawing the rest from reference TRBV29-1 and TRBJ1-1, the complete variable domain is SAVISQKPSRDICQRGTSLTIQCQVDSQVTMMFWYRQQPGQSLTLIATANQGSEATYESGFVIDKFPISRPNLTFSTLTVSNMSPEDSSIYLCSVRTGEVAEAFFGQGTRLTVV.

This clonotype was picked up many times. This sequence joins TRBV28 and TRBJ1-6; 9 bases are a match to TRBD1. Trimming took 4 bases from V and 7 from J; bases not matched to a gene: 14. CDR1 MDHEN and CDR2 SYDVKM come from the germline V gene. The CDR3 is 18 amino acids. The CDR3 here is CASSSPGQGIRENSPLHF. The CDR3 nucleotides are TGTGCCAGCAGTTCACCGGGACAGGGTATTAGGGAGAATTCACCCCTCCACTTT.

The sample holds many counts of this clonotype. The chain recombines TRBV4-3 with TRBJ2-7, with 9 bases identical to TRBD1. This CDR3 spans 15 amino acids. V gave up 0 bases and J gave up 4 bases; unmatched junction bases: 4. Germline V gives CDR1 LGHNA, CDR2 YSLEER. The DNA for the CDR3 is TGCGCCAGCAGCCAAGAACCGGGACAGGGTTACGAGCAGTACTTC. The encoded protein is CASSQEPGQGYEQYF.

The chain has TRBV7-2 and TRBJ2-5; 8 nucleotides line up with TRBD1. Germline assignment: CDR1 SGHTA and CDR2 FQGNSA. The CDR3 is made up of 15 amino acids. V trimming: 5 bases; J trimming: 5 bases; junction bases outside the gene matches: 10. Here the CDR3 DNA reads TGTGCCAGCAGCGAAGGATTCAGGGGGCGTGAGACCCAGTACTTC. Translation gives CASSEGFRGRETQYF.